The clone carrying this T cell receptor beta chain was seen a single time. The target antigen is unknown. These data are taken from a study of T cell responses to AZD1222 COVID-19 vaccine. Overall study context: Some second doses came at about 4 weeks and others at about 12 weeks; these were pooled.

Study findings and constraints: After two AZD1222 doses, spike-specific TCR breadth and depth rose versus day 0. A reported finding is that nearly half of spike-specific TCRs target unmutated variant regions.

Here immunoSEQ multiplex PCR was the method, and the copy in TCRdb shows in-frame clones only, minus some. Here the sample spans some 88,000 clones, about 92% being singletons. The sequence derives from an adult in good health. The material sequenced was peripheral blood, taken on day 0 of AZD1222 vaccination.

DNA for the CDR3: TGTGCCTGGAATGGAGGGAGCTCCTACAATGAGCAGTTCTTC. This gives the protein CAWNGGSSYNEQFF. This chain uses TRBV30 with TRBJ2-1; D is possibly TRBD2 (6 bases). The ends were cut back, 4 bases at V and 0 bases at J, with 10 bases in the middle. The CDR3 length is 14 residues. Germline V lookup: CDR1 GTSNPN, CDR2 SVGIG (reference sequence).